Listed below are T cell receptor beta chains from one sample, sequenced in a study of shared clonotypes between healthy human individuals. Libraries were prepared by immunoSEQ multiplex PCR; TCRdb keeps only in-frame clonotypes and omits some of them. Of under 2,500,000 clones in the sample, about 94% are singletons; the top ten hold around 0.13%. The material sequenced was naive CD4+ T cells sorted from blood. The receptors shown here come from a man younger than 35 in good health. Both conserved end residues are part of each CDR3. A D gene is named only where the DNA matches it firmly. Not all rows give a size; the values are once, few, many and, for expanded clones, a class.

DNA | CDR3 | J | D | size | V
TGTGCCAGCAGTTTGACAGGAGAGAACACTGAAGCTTTCTTT | CASSLTGENTEAFF | TRBJ1-1 | . | . | TRBV28
TGTGCCAGTAGTATTAACCGAATGGGGGCCAACGTCCTGACTTTC | CASSINRMGANVLTF | TRBJ2-6 | . | . | TRBV19
TGTGCCAGCAGTCCCAACAGGCCCGAGAGCTCCTACGAGCAGTACTTC | CASSPNRPESSYEQYF | TRBJ2-7 | . | . | TRBV2
TGTGCCAGCAGTGCACTACCACAGGGGAATGAAAAACTGTTTTTT | CASSALPQGNEKLFF | TRBJ1-4 | TRBD1 | . | TRBV2
TGCGCCAGCAGCTTGGTGACAGGGGCGGATACAGATACGCAGTATTTT | CASSLVTGADTDTQYF | TRBJ2-3 | TRBD1 | . | TRBV5-1
TGTGCCAGCAGTGAAACGGGGGGCGAGCAGTACTTC | CASSETGGEQYF | TRBJ2-7 | TRBD2 | . | TRBV6-1
TGTGCCAGCAGCTTTCGTGAGGGGGGTGAGCAGTACTTC | CASSFREGGEQYF | TRBJ2-7 | . | . | TRBV7-3
TGTGCCAGCAGCCCCGGTGGGGCATGGGGAGATACGCAGTATTTT | CASSPGGAWGDTQYF | TRBJ2-3 | . | . | TRBV14
TGTGCCAGCAATTACGGAAGGTTGAACACTGAAGCTTTCTTT | CASNYGRLNTEAFF | TRBJ1-1 | . | . | TRBV6-1
TGTGCCACCAAACCGGGAAAAGATGCAACTAATGAAAAACTGTTTTTT | CATKPGKDATNEKLFF | TRBJ1-4 | . | once | TRBV15
TGTGCCAGCAGGTGGTCGGGGGCAACTAATGAAAAACTGTTTTTT | CASRWSGATNEKLFF | TRBJ1-4 | . | . | TRBV6-1
TGTGCCAGCAGCTTCGGACAGGGGAACACTGAAGCTTTCTTT | CASSFGQGNTEAFF | TRBJ1-1 | TRBD1 | few | TRBV11-2
TGTGCCAGCAGCTTAAACAGGGGAGGAAACACCATATATTTT | CASSLNRGGNTIYF | TRBJ1-3 | TRBD1 | . | TRBV11-2
TGCGCCAGCAGCTTGGGACAGCTAAATGAGCAGTTCTTC | CASSLGQLNEQFF | TRBJ2-1 | . | . | TRBV5-1
TGTGCCAGCAGCTTAGTCACTGGGGCCAACGTCCTGACTTTC | CASSLVTGANVLTF | TRBJ2-6 | . | . | TRBV11-2
TGTGCCAGCAGTCCCCTAACCAATCAGCCCCAGCATTTT | CASSPLTNQPQHF | TRBJ1-5 | . | few | TRBV6-5
TGTGCCAGCAGCCGGATGACTGCCGGGGTGGAAGAGACCCAGTACTTC | CASSRMTAGVEETQYF | TRBJ2-5 | . | . | TRBV5-6
TGTGCCAGCAGTTCGTCTGGCCGGGGGTACTATGGCTACACCTTC | CASSSSGRGYYGYTF | TRBJ1-2 | . | once | TRBV27
TGTGCCAGCTCACAGCGACAGGAAGAGACCCAGTACTTC | CASSQRQEETQYF | TRBJ2-5 | . | . | TRBV18
TGTGCCAGCACCAGTACAGGGGGCGGTGGCTACACCTTC | CASTSTGGGGYTF | TRBJ1-2 | TRBD1 | . | TRBV28
TGTGCCAGCAGCAAAGGGTGGGTTGGCTACACCTTC | CASSKGWVGYTF | TRBJ1-2 | . | . | TRBV21-1
TGTGCCAGCAGTCCGGGGACAGGGGGAGGGGAGACCCAGTACTTC | CASSPGTGGGETQYF | TRBJ2-5 | TRBD1 | . | TRBV6-5
TGTGCCAGCAGTTTATTAGGGGGAGGGACTGAAAAACTGTTTTTT | CASSLLGGGTEKLFF | TRBJ1-4 | . | once | TRBV28